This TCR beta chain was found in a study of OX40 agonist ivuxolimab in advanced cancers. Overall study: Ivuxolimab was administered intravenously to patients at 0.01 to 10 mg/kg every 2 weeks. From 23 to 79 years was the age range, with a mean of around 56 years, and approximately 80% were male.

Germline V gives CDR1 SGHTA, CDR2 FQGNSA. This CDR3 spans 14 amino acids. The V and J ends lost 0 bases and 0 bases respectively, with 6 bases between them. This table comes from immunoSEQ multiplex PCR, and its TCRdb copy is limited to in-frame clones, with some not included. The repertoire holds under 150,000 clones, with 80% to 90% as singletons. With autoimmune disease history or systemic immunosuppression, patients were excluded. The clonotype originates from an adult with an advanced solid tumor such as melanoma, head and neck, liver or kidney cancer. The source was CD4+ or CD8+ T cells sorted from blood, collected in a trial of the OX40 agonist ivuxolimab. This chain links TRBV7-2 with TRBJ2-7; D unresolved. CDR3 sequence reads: CASSLAGISYEQYF. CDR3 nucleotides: TGTGCCAGCAGCTTAGCAGGGATCTCCTACGAGCAGTACTTC.